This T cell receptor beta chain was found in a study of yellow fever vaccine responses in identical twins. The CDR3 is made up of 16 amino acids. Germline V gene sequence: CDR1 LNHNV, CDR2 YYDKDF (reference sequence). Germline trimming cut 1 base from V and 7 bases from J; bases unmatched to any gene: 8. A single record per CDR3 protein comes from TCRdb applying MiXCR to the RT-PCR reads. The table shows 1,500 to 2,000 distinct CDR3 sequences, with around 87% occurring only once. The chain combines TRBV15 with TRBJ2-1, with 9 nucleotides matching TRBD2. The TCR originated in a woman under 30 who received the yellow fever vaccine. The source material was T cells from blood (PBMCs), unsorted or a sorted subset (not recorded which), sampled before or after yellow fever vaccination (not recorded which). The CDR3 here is CATSRVLAGHGNEQFF. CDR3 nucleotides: TGTGCCACCAGCAGAGTCCTAGCGGGGCATGGGAATGAGCAGTTCTTC.